These T cell receptor beta chains were read from a single sample in a study of low-dose radiotherapy and immunotherapy resistance in tumors. TCRdb called the reads again in MiXCR, with one record for every CDR3 protein. The sample includes tens of thousands of distinct CDR3 sequences, less than 40% of them seen just once. The source material was PBMCs, sampled before treatment. These receptors all stem from a female donor with ovarian cancer. Each CDR3 is given with its conserved first and last residue. The D gene is left open where the match is weak. The size entry is marked missing in some rows and otherwise reads once, few, many or a size class.

>many|TRBJ2-2|TRBV7-2|.
TGTGCCAGCAGCTTCCAGGTTGACGGGGAGCTGTTTTTT
CASSFQVDGELFF
>many|TRBJ2-2|TRBV7-8|.
TGTGCCAGCAGCCCTAGTTCTAGGGGCGGCACCGGGGAGCTGTTTTTT
CASSPSSRGGTGELFF
>many|TRBJ1-5|TRBV20-1|.
TGCAGTGCTGGGGGGGGCCAGGGGTTCCAGCCCCAGCATTTT
CSAGGGQGFQPQHF
>many|TRBJ1-4|TRBV29-1|TRBD1
TGCAGCGTTGAAGGAGGGGGCGGTGAAAAACTGTTTTTT
CSVEGGGGEKLFF
>.|TRBJ2-1|TRBV28|.
TGTGCCAGCAGCCGCTCGACAGGGACGGGGGGTGAGCAGTTCTTC
CASSRSTGTGGEQFF
>.|TRBJ2-1|TRBV28|TRBD2
TGTGCCAGCAGAACCTCCGGGACTACCGAGTTCTTC
CASRTSGTTEFF
>.|TRBJ1-2|TRBV5-1|.
TGCGCCAGCACCCTGGAAGAGACCACGCGACACTATGGCTACACCTTC
CASTLEETTRHYGYTF
>many|TRBJ2-7|TRBV5-4|.
TGTGCCAGCAGCTCCGAGTCGGGCAGGGCCTACGAGCAGTACTTC
CASSSESGRAYEQYF
>.|TRBJ1-2|TRBV13|.
TGTGCCAGCAGCTCAGCAATACTCAGGGAAAGCTACACCTTC
CASSSAILRESYTF
>.|TRBJ2-7|TRBV4-2|TRBD2
TGTGCCAGCAGCCAAGATCCCGGACTAGCGGGGTTCTCCTACGAGCAGTACTTC
CASSQDPGLAGFSYEQYF
>many|TRBJ2-1|TRBV7-2|TRBD1
TGTGCCAGCAGTTTGGGACAGGGCGTTTACAATGAGCAGTTCTTC
CASSLGQGVYNEQFF
>many|TRBJ1-5|TRBV5-1|.
TGCGCCAGCAGCTTGGCAGGGGCGGCCAATCAGCCCCAGCATTTT
CASSLAGAANQPQHF
>.|TRBJ2-5|TRBV2|TRBD2
TGTGCCAGCAACCCCAGCGGGGTACAGACCCAGTACTTC
CASNPSGVQTQYF
>.|TRBJ2-5|TRBV4-1|.
TGCGCCAGCAGGGCTGCAGCCTTGTCGGGAGAGACCCAGTACTTC
CASRAAALSGETQYF
>many|TRBJ2-3|TRBV5-1|.
TGCGCCAGCAGCTTTCTAGCGCAAAATCTTCGCACAGATACGCAGTATTTT
CASSFLAQNLRTDTQYF
>.|TRBJ2-2|TRBV6-2/TRBV6-3|TRBD2
TGTGCCAGCAGTCAGACTAGCGTGGACGGGGAGCTGTTTTTT
CASSQTSVDGELFF
>many|TRBJ2-3|TRBV10-2|TRBD2
TGTGCCAGCAGTGGCAGACTAGCGGGCACAGATACGCAGTATTTT
CASSGRLAGTDTQYF